This T cell receptor beta chain stems from a study of human T cells and chemical hapten exposure. By frequency in the sample, this clonotype is medium-sized (0.01 to 0.1%). Regarding time point: pre-sensitization, week 0. Treatment: therapeutic diphenylcyclopropenone sensitization with weekly scalp DPC. The study extracted total RNA from unfractionated whole blood. V lost 11 bases and J 3 bases, leaving 11 bases between the germline ends. This CDR3 comprises 12 residues. Authors' methods: Individual samples carried between 23,224 and 690,600 TCRs, with roughly 96,000 as the median. Via MiXCR, TCRdb re-called the RACE reads, giving one row per CDR3 protein. Here the V and J calls rest on TCRdb's processing, not on the authors' analysis. The table lists tens of thousands of distinct CDR3 sequences, approximately 10% of them singletons.

The sequencing used whole blood, collected in connection with sensitization to the hapten diphenylcyclopropenone (DPC). The chain recombines TRBV12-3 or TRBV12-4 with TRBJ1-5; tentatively, D is TRBD1 (5 bases). The TCR sequence derives from a man younger than 45 with alopecia areata. Some clones in this sample may be carry-over from other donors' samples. The CDR3 sequence is CACGDPNQPQHF. CDR3 bases: TGTGCCTGTGGGGACCCCAATCAGCCCCAGCATTTT.